One and the same sample provided the 9 T cell receptor beta chains below, sequenced in a study of blood T cell repertoires in COVID-19. The method was immunoSEQ multiplex PCR; TCRdb's version includes in-frame clones alone and lacks a portion of them. This sample yields about 170,000 clones, of which roughly 93% are seen a single time; roughly 4.8% belongs to the top ten. The sample comprised peripheral blood. The origin of the receptors is a woman in her forties or fifties with acute or convalescent COVID-19.

The rearrangement joins TRBV4-1 to TRBJ1-4; no clear D gene. Deletions cut 1 base from V and 8 bases from J, with 8 bases between. CDR1 and CDR2 from the germline V gene are MGHRA and YSYEKL. This CDR3 is 13 amino acids long. The chain's CDR3 is CASSQVVEEKLFF. For the CDR3, the DNA is TGCGCCAGCAGCCAAGTGGTTGAGGAAAAACTGTTTTTT.

The chain recombines TRBV28 with TRBJ2-2, with 11 bases aligning to TRBD2. V lost 1 base and J lost 2; bases outside the gene matches: 6. Germline-derived CDR1 and CDR2 are MDHEN and SYDVKM. There are 18 residues in the CDR3. Here the CDR3 reads CASSLSVRLAGNTGELFF. In DNA, the CDR3 is TGTGCCAGCAGTTTATCGGTGAGACTAGCGGGAAACACCGGGGAGCTGTTTTTT.

This rearrangement joins TRBV30 to TRBJ1-4; D is unresolved. V was pared by 0 bases and J by 7 bases, with 9 bases between. The CDR3 is made up of 13 amino acids. In germline, CDR1 is GTSNPN, CDR2 SVGIG (reference sequence). As DNA, the CDR3 is TGTGCCTGGAGTGTATGGGAGGGTGAAAAACTGTTTTTT. Translation: CAWSVWEGEKLFF.

This clone was seen once. The rearrangement uses TRBV30 and TRBJ2-6; D gene ambiguous. Trimming took off 4 bases at V and 1 base at J, with 5 bases between the two ends. This CDR3 contains 13 residues. Germline V gene lookup returns CDR1 GTSNPN and CDR2 SVGIG (reference sequence). In DNA form, the CDR3 reads TGTGCCTGGACGCTATCTGGGGCCAACGTCCTGACTTTC. It codes for CAWTLSGANVLTF.

V and J are TRBV21-1 and TRBJ1-2; the table's D call of TRBD1 was not tested on the DNA. TRBV21-1 is given as a pseudogene. The CDR3 covers 14 residues. The DNA of the CDR3 is TGTGCCAGCAGCACCCCCCCAGGCTCCTATGGCTACACCTTC. It specifies CASSTPPGSYGYTF.

The genes are TRBV9 and TRBJ1-1, with unresolved D. This CDR3 is built from 13 residues. The V end was cut by 0 bases, the J end by 0 bases, with 3 bases between. Per germline, CDR1 SGDLS and CDR2 YYNGEE. The CDR3 region is CASSVDMNTEAFF. Written as DNA, the CDR3 is TGTGCCAGCAGCGTAGATATGAACACTGAAGCTTTCTTT.

Turning to this clone: One junction end disagrees with the germline gene, perhaps due to a read error. The V and J genes are TRBV19 and TRBJ2-3; 9 nucleotides match TRBD1. Germline assignment: CDR1 LNHDA and CDR2 SQIVND (reference sequence). The CDR3 runs to 14 residues. Here the CDR3 reads CASKNTGGGDTQYF. The CDR3 DNA is TGTGCCAGTAAGAACACAGGGGGCGGGGATACACAGTATTTT. Using reference TRBV19 and TRBJ2-3 for the parts outside the CDR3, the full variable domain is DGGITQSPKYLFRKEGQNVTLSCEQNLNHDAMYWYRQDPGQGLRLIYYSQIVNDFQKGDIAEGYSVSREKKESFPLTVTSAQKNPTAFYLCASKNTGGGDTQYFGPGTRLTVL.

The chain uses TRBV27 and TRBJ1-2; possibly TRBD1 for D (5 bases). Germline CDR1 is MNHEY and CDR2 is SMNVEV (reference sequence). V was pared by 5 bases and J by 2 bases, with 9 bases between. The CDR3 is 13 residues long. Written as DNA, the CDR3 is TGTGCCAGCAGTCAGGACATAAACTATGGCTACACCTTC. Protein product: CASSQDINYGYTF.

The rearrangement joins TRBV30 to TRBJ2-7, with 7 bases lining up with TRBD1. Germline assignment: CDR1 GTSNPN and CDR2 SVGIG (reference sequence). V was clipped by 0 bases and J by 3 bases; unmatched bases: 8. CDR3 length equals 15 residues. CDR3 nucleotide sequence: TGTGCCTGGAGTGTGGTAGGGGGCTACTTCTACGAGCAGTACTTC. Its translation: CAWSVVGGYFYEQYF.